The 10 T cell receptor beta chains below were found in one sample sequenced in a study of blood T cell repertoires in COVID-19. The repertoire was sequenced with immunoSEQ multiplex PCR; TCRdb's copy has only in-frame clones and lacks some. Here the sample spans over 80,000 clones, about nine tenths being singletons. Sequenced material: peripheral blood. Every receptor here comes from a human donor with active COVID-19. The donor label of this sample is uncertain.

This clone has a single count. V gene TRBV11-2 combines with J gene TRBJ1-3; weak D call: TRBD1 (5 bases). Germline loops: CDR1 SGHAT, CDR2 FQNNGV. The CDR3 consists of 16 residues. V was shortened by 1 base and J by 2 bases, with 12 bases between the two germline ends. The CDR3 is CASSLADSRAGNTIYF. As DNA, the CDR3 is TGTGCCAGCAGCTTAGCCGACAGCCGAGCTGGAAACACCATATATTTT.

This clone was detected once. The genes are TRBV18 and TRBJ1-4; possibly TRBD1 for D (6 bases). V dropped 6 bases and J dropped 0 bases, with 14 bases sitting between them. The CDR3 loop spans 16 amino acids. Germline CDR1 KGHSH, CDR2 LQKENI. The CDR3 DNA reads TGTGCCAGCTCGCCCCAGGGGCGTGCAACTAATGAAAAACTGTTTTTT. The encoded protein is CASSPQGRATNEKLFF.

The rearrangement joins TRBV9 to TRBJ2-2; 9 nucleotides match TRBD2. Germline V gene sequence: CDR1 SGDLS, CDR2 YYNGEE. V lost 4 bases, J lost 2 bases, and 12 bases stayed unmatched. The CDR3 contains 18 residues. Here the CDR3 reads CASSPPFGTSPNTGELFF. CDR3 sequence (DNA): TGTGCCAGCAGCCCTCCATTCGGGACTAGCCCAAACACCGGGGAGCTGTTTTTT. Variable domain in full (rest from reference TRBV9 and TRBJ2-2): DSGVTQTPKHLITATGQRVTLRCSPRSGDLSVYWYQQSLDQGLQFLIQYYNGEERAKGNILERFSAQQFPDLHSELNLSSLELGDSALYFCASSPPFGTSPNTGELFFGEGSRLTVL.

This chain joins TRBV9 and TRBJ2-1, with TRBD1 matching over 7 bases. Germline V lookup: CDR1 SGDLS, CDR2 YYNGEE. This CDR3 has 14 amino acids. Germline trimming cut 7 bases from V and 5 bases from J; bases unmatched to any gene: 9. CDR3 nucleotide sequence: TGTGCCAGCGCCCAAGGGACAGCGAACAATGAGCAGTTCTTC. Encoded protein: CASAQGTANNEQFF.

The chain couples TRBV6-5 to TRBJ1-6; D is unresolved. The germline V and J ends were trimmed by 2 bases and 7 bases, with 6 bases remaining between them. The germline V gene encodes CDR1 MNHEY and CDR2 SVGAGI. The CDR3 has 13 amino acids. The CDR3 coding sequence is TGTGCCAGCAGTTACCTGGAGAATTCACCCCTCCACTTT. This encodes CASSYLENSPLHF.

The rearrangement uses TRBV19 and TRBJ2-1, with 8 bases matching TRBD2. From germline, CDR1 is LNHDA and CDR2 SQIVND (reference sequence). The CDR3 runs 16 residues. With 6 bases clipped from V and 7 bases from J, the junction kept 14 bases outside the gene matches. CDR3 sequence: CASSGGGAAGINEQFF. CDR3 sequence (DNA): TGTGCCAGTAGCGGGGGGGGAGCGGCAGGTATAAATGAGCAGTTCTTC.

In DNA, the CDR3 is TGTGCCTCCCGGACTGCGAACACCGGGGAGCTGTTTTTT. It codes for CASRTANTGELFF. The rearrangement joins TRBV5-4 to TRBJ2-2; D is possibly TRBD2 (5 bases). This CDR3 is 13 amino acids long. The V and J ends lost 10 bases and 0 bases respectively, with 10 bases between them. CDR1 is SGHNT, CDR2 YYREEE, per germline (reference sequence).

The chain joins TRBV18 to TRBJ1-6; possibly TRBD1 for D (6 bases). The CDR3 length is 14 residues. CDR1 is KGHSH and CDR2 is LQKENI in the germline V gene. Trimming pared 2 bases from V and 8 bases from J, leaving 10 bases between. In DNA form, the CDR3 reads TGTGCCAGCTCACCAGGAGGGGGGGATTCACCCCTCCACTTT. Protein product: CASSPGGGDSPLHF.

This chain uses TRBV6-6 with TRBJ1-5, with D perhaps matching TRBD1 (6 bases). With 5 bases removed from V and 7 bases from J, the gap between germline ends came to 21 bases. The germline CDR1 and CDR2 sequences are MNHNY and SVGAGI (reference sequence). There are 16 residues in the CDR3. CDR3 DNA sequence: TGTGCCAGCAGTACCCGGCCTCAACAGGGTTCCCAGCCCCAGCATTTT. Protein: CASSTRPQQGSQPQHF.

The rearrangement uses TRBV4-1 and TRBJ2-7, with D unclear. The CDR3 sequence is 11 residues long. Per germline, CDR1 MGHRA and CDR2 YSYEKL. V was clipped by 1 base and J by 6 bases, with 4 bases between them. The CDR3 sequence: CASSQAGEQYF. As DNA, the CDR3 is TGCGCCAGCAGCCAAGCGGGCGAGCAGTACTTC.